The 12 T cell receptor beta chains presented below share a single source sample, sequenced in a study of breast tumors, draining lymph nodes, adjacent tissues. Samples came from axillary lymph nodes draining the breast cancer. TCRdb re-called the multiplex PCR reads with MiXCR, one entry per CDR3 protein. The data contain roughly 130,000 distinct CDR3 sequences, less than 20% of them singletons. Sequenced sample: axillary lymph node tissue. Receptor source: a female donor with breast cancer. Some clones in this sample may be carry-over from other donors' samples.

This clonotype was picked up many times. The chain uses TRBV7-2 and TRBJ1-4, with TRBD1 matching 7 bases. CDR3 length: 15 residues. CDR1 SGHTA and CDR2 FQGNSA come from the germline V gene. The V and J ends lost 5 bases and 7 bases, in that order; junction bases with no gene match: 10. The CDR3 sequence is CASSLGDRSLEKLFF. In DNA form, the CDR3 reads TGTGCCAGCAGCCTCGGGGACAGAAGTCTTGAAAAACTGTTTTTT.

About this clonotype itself: A read error may explain this, as a much larger clone is one base away. This chain joins TRBV9 and TRBJ2-3, with D hard to call. Germline CDR1 SGDLS, CDR2 YYNGEE. The CDR3 runs 14 residues. Here the CDR3 DNA reads TGTGCCAGCAGCGTAGACGGAGCCACAGATACGCGGTATTTT. Its translation: CASSVDGATDTRYF.

This clonotype has ten or more counts. The V call is TRBV18, the J call TRBJ1-2; D unclear. Germline CDR1 is KGHSH and CDR2 is LQKENI. V dropped 0 bases and J dropped 3 bases, with 11 bases sitting between them. The CDR3 loop spans 15 amino acids. CDR3 protein: CASSPPGRADYGYTF. CDR3 nucleotides: TGTGCCAGCTCACCACCGGGGAGAGCGGACTATGGCTACACCTTC.

This clonotype was seen many times. The chain uses TRBV7-2 and TRBJ2-5; 10 bases line up with TRBD2. CDR3 size: 14 residues. V dropped 4 bases and J dropped 2; count of bases not matched to a gene: 1. Germline values: CDR1 SGHTA, CDR2 FQGNSA. CDR3 sequence: CASSWTSGQETQYF. In nucleotides, the CDR3 is TGTGCCAGCAGCTGGACTAGCGGACAAGAGACCCAGTACTTC.

In its sample, this clonotype was seen many times. V and J are TRBV7-6 and TRBJ2-3; 10 nucleotides match TRBD2. V lost 5 bases and J lost 6; bases outside the gene matches: 8. From germline, CDR1 is SGHVS and CDR2 FNYEAQ. The CDR3 runs to 15 residues. The CDR3 loop is CASSLERGGPDTQYF. In DNA, the CDR3 is TGTGCCAGCAGCCTTGAGCGGGGGGGCCCGGATACGCAGTATTTT.

This clonotype was counted ten times or more. The chain recombines TRBV6-5 with TRBJ1-5; TRBD1 matches 8 bases. Germline values: CDR1 MNHEY, CDR2 SVGAGI. V shed 6 bases and J 0 bases; nucleotides not matched to a gene: 7. The CDR3 sequence is 16 residues long. DNA of the CDR3: TGTGCCAGCAGGAGAACAGGGGGGATTAGCAATCAGCCCCAGCATTTT. Its translation: CASRRTGGISNQPQHF.

This clonotype was counted many times. V gene TRBV5-1 combines with J gene TRBJ2-1; 11 nucleotides match TRBD2. This CDR3 spans 22 amino acids. With V trimmed by 5 bases and J by 5 bases, 27 bases remained unmatched. CDR1 is SGHRS, CDR2 YFSETQ, per germline. The CDR3 is CASSAQGRLAGYATPTDNEQFF. The CDR3 DNA reads as TGCGCCAGCAGTGCTCAGGGTCGACTAGCGGGATACGCCACTCCTACTGACAATGAGCAGTTCTTC.

On this clonotype: It may be a read error: a sequence one base away is much more abundant. The V call is TRBV3-1, the J call TRBJ1-4, with D uncertain. CDR3 size: 15 residues. CDR1 and CDR2 from the germline V gene are LGHDT and YNNKEL (reference sequence). The CDR3 bases are TGTACCAGCAGCCAAGTCGCGGCAGGTGGAGAAAAACTGTTTTTT. This gives the protein CTSSQVAAGGEKLFF.

The table lists this clonotype with many counts. The chain recombines TRBV20-1 with TRBJ2-7, with TRBD1 matching over 9 bases. This CDR3 contains 14 residues. Trimming removed 5 bases from V and 5 bases from J; junction bases left unmatched: 10. CDR1 DFQATT and CDR2 SNEGSKA come from the germline V gene (reference sequence). This CDR3 reads CSASPGQGVHEQYF. DNA for the CDR3: TGCAGTGCTTCACCGGGACAGGGCGTCCACGAGCAGTACTTC.

To note about this clonotype: Given a much more abundant clone one base away, this may be a read error. The chain carries TRBV3-1 and TRBJ1-6; D not resolved. The germline gives CDR1 LGHDT, CDR2 YNNKEL (reference sequence). V was trimmed by 1 base and J by 5 bases, leaving 9 bases between them. The CDR3 contains 15 residues. The CDR3 DNA is TGTGCCAGCAGCCAAGTTGGGGTTGATAATTCACCCCTCCACTTT. Residues: CASSQVGVDNSPLHF.

The chain joins TRBV6-1 to TRBJ1-4; TRBD1 aligns across 8 bases. Germline CDR1 MNHNS, CDR2 SASEGT. The V segment lost 7 bases and the J segment 8 bases; nucleotides outside the gene matches: 9. This CDR3 has 14 residues. CDR3: CASNYRGFGEKLFF. The CDR3 region has the DNA TGTGCCAGCAATTACAGGGGGTTTGGGGAAAAACTGTTTTTT.

This clonotype has ten or more counts. V gene TRBV14 combines with J gene TRBJ1-6; TRBD1 is a possible D gene (6 bases). The CDR3 is made up of 15 amino acids. V was pared by 6 bases and J by 12 bases, with 21 bases between. Per germline, CDR1 SGHDN and CDR2 FVKESK. In nucleotides, the CDR3 is TGTGCCAGCAGTCTCGGCCGGGACATTAGTATACCCCTCCACTTT. Translation gives CASSLGRDISIPLHF.